This entry lists 31 T cell receptor beta chains sequenced from one sample in a study of blood T cell repertoires in COVID-19. Assay used: immunoSEQ multiplex PCR; TCRdb lists only in-frame clones, some missing. The table lists 120,000 or so clones, 88% of them singletons. The sequenced material came from peripheral blood. The origin of the receptors is a woman aged 50 to 65 with active or convalescent COVID-19.

V gene TRBV28 combines with J gene TRBJ1-4; D is unclear. The V gene lost 4 bases and the J gene lost 2 bases, with 11 bases spanning the gap. Germline V lookup: CDR1 MDHEN, CDR2 SYDVKM. The CDR3 covers 15 residues. CDR3 sequence (DNA): TGTGCCAGCAGTTCGGCGGGCGCGACTAATGAAAAACTGTTTTTT. Encoded protein: CASSSAGATNEKLFF. The full variable domain, with the rest looked up from reference TRBV28 and TRBJ1-4, is DVKVTQSSRYLVKRTGEKVFLECVQDMDHENMFWYRQDPGLGLRLIYFSYDVKMKEKGDIPEGYSVSREKKERFSLILESASTNQTSMYLCASSSAGATNEKLFFGSGTQLSVL.

The chain links TRBV4-3 to TRBJ2-7, with 7 bases aligning to TRBD1. Trimming took 1 base from V and 1 from J; bases not matched to a gene: 10. Germline assignment: CDR1 LGHNA and CDR2 YSLEER. The CDR3 is 17 amino acids. For the CDR3, the DNA is TGCGCCAGCAGCCAAGTGGCCCGGGACAGCCAGTCCTACGAGCAGTACTTC. It is translated as CASSQVARDSQSYEQYF.

This chain connects TRBV28 to TRBJ2-1; 7 bases match TRBD2. Trimming at V came to 6 bases and at J to 0 bases, leaving 14 bases not matched to a gene. The CDR3 totals 18 residues. Germline values: CDR1 MDHEN, CDR2 SYDVKM. The CDR3 bases are TGTGCCAGCAGCTCTAAAACCTGGCGGGAGACCTCCTACAATGAGCAGTTCTTC. Protein sequence: CASSSKTWRETSYNEQFF. Together with reference TRBV28 and TRBJ2-1, the CDR3 gives the full variable domain: DVKVTQSSRYLVKRTGEKVFLECVQDMDHENMFWYRQDPGLGLRLIYFSYDVKMKEKGDIPEGYSVSREKKERFSLILESASTNQTSMYLCASSSKTWRETSYNEQFFGPGTRLTVL.

In its sample, this clone was seen a few times. The chain couples TRBV24-1 to TRBJ2-1; 9 nucleotides align to TRBD1. Germline assignment: CDR1 KGHDR and CDR2 SFDVKD. Losses at the gene ends were 4 bases for V and 6 bases for J; bases not matched to a gene: 6. CDR3 length: 15 amino acids. CDR3 protein: CATSDRDRAGNEQFF. The CDR3 coding sequence is TGTGCCACCAGTGACCGGGACAGGGCCGGCAATGAGCAGTTCTTC.

The chain recombines TRBV18 with TRBJ2-7; 11 bases are shared with TRBD1. Germline V gene data show CDR1 as KGHSH and CDR2 as LQKENI. CDR3 length equals 17 residues. J was trimmed by 2 bases and V by 3 bases; bases with no gene match: 9. The CDR3 spells CASSPPPGTGGTYEQYF. CDR3 DNA sequence: TGTGCCAGCTCACCCCCCCCCGGGACAGGGGGTACCTACGAGCAGTACTTC. Drawing the rest from reference TRBV18 and TRBJ2-7, the complete variable domain is NAGVMQNPRHLVRRRGQEARLRCSPMKGHSHVYWYRQLPEEGLKFMVYLQKENIIDESGMPKERFSAEFPKEGPSILRIQQVVRGDSAAYFCASSPPPGTGGTYEQYFGPGTRLTVT.

The V and J genes are TRBV10-2 and TRBJ2-1, with a weak D call TRBD2 (7 bases). The CDR3 is made up of 13 amino acids. Germline V lookup: CDR1 WSHSY, CDR2 SAAADI. The V gene lost 4 bases and the J gene lost 10 bases, with 14 bases spanning the gap. The CDR3, as DNA: TGCGCCAGCAGTGGCCAGGGGAGGGAGGAGCAGTTCTTC. It codes for CASSGQGREEQFF.

The chain employs TRBV28 and TRBJ1-1, with D unclear. Germline loops: CDR1 MDHEN, CDR2 SYDVKM. CDR3 length equals 12 residues. Trimming left V 7 bases short and J 0 bases short, with 6 bases between. As DNA, the CDR3 is TGTGCCAGCACCTTTATGAACACTGAAGCTTTCTTT. Its protein is CASTFMNTEAFF. Complete variable domain (other parts from reference TRBV28 and TRBJ1-1): DVKVTQSSRYLVKRTGEKVFLECVQDMDHENMFWYRQDPGLGLRLIYFSYDVKMKEKGDIPEGYSVSREKKERFSLILESASTNQTSMYLCASTFMNTEAFFGQGTRLTVV.

The chain uses TRBV11-1 and TRBJ2-5; TRBD2 matches 7 bases. CDR3 size: 15 residues. Losses at the gene ends were 5 bases for V and 5 bases for J; bases not matched to a gene: 11. Germline CDR1 SGHAT, CDR2 FQDESV (reference sequence). The CDR3 region is CASSPARGVGETQYF. The CDR3 DNA sequence: TGTGCCAGCAGCCCCGCCCGGGGGGTTGGCGAGACCCAGTACTTC.

The genes are TRBV9 and TRBJ1-6; 7 bases agree with TRBD1. Germline assignment: CDR1 SGDLS and CDR2 YYNGEE. This CDR3 contains 14 residues. The V and J ends lost 4 bases and 7 bases, in that order; junction bases with no gene match: 5. The CDR3 bases are TGTGCCAGCAGCCCGGGACAGCCGAATTCACCCCTCCACTTT. Its protein product is CASSPGQPNSPLHF.

This sequence joins TRBV5-1 and TRBJ2-3; possibly TRBD1 for D (6 bases). CDR1 is SGHRS and CDR2 is YFSETQ in the germline V gene. V was trimmed by 1 base and J by 4 bases, leaving 13 bases between them. There are 15 residues in the CDR3. DNA of the CDR3: TGCGCCAGCAGCTTGTTTGGGGGCGAGGCAGATACGCAGTATTTT. It encodes CASSLFGGEADTQYF.

This clone was seen more than once but under ten times. This sequence joins TRBV9 and TRBJ1-6; weak D call: TRBD1 (5 bases). Germline V gives CDR1 SGDLS, CDR2 YYNGEE. V was shortened by 0 bases and J by 6 bases, with 10 bases between the two germline ends. The CDR3 is 15 residues long. The CDR3 here is CASSVGWQGNSPLHF. The CDR3 DNA sequence: TGTGCCAGCAGCGTAGGATGGCAGGGTAATTCACCCCTCCACTTT.

The V call is TRBV6-5, the J call TRBJ2-1; TRBD1 aligns across 10 bases. Trimming cost V 6 bases and J 3 bases; bases outside gene matches: 5. CDR1 is MNHEY, CDR2 SVGAGI, per germline. This CDR3 is built from 15 residues. For the CDR3, the DNA is TGTGCCAGCAGGGGAGACAGGGGGCTCTACAATGAGCAGTTCTTC. Translating gives CASRGDRGLYNEQFF.

The V gene is TRBV7-9, the J gene TRBJ1-2; TRBD1 matches at 8 bases. CDR1 SEHNR and CDR2 FQNEAQ come from the germline V gene (reference sequence). J was trimmed by 5 bases and V by 4 bases; bases with no gene match: 12. There are 16 residues in the CDR3. CDR3 sequence (DNA): TGTGCCAGCAGCTCCGCCCGGACAGGGTGGGGATATGGCTACACCTTC. Its translation: CASSSARTGWGYGYTF.

In DNA, the CDR3 is TGTGCCAGCAGCCCCGGGACTAGCGGCCAAGAGACCCAGTACTTC. Its translation is CASSPGTSGQETQYF. This chain connects TRBV4-2 to TRBJ2-5, with 11 bases matching TRBD2. Trimming took 4 bases from V and 1 from J; bases not matched to a gene: 2. Germline CDR1 LGHNA, CDR2 YNFKEQ. This CDR3 has 15 amino acids.

J is TRBJ2-1 and V is TRBV18; unclear D gene. CDR3 length equals 11 residues. CDR1 is KGHSH and CDR2 is LQKENI in the germline V gene. Trimming removed 3 bases from V and 9 bases from J, with 6 bases in between. CDR3 sequence: CASSPSSEQFF. CDR3 DNA sequence: TGTGCCAGCTCACCTAGTAGTGAGCAGTTCTTC.

The chain recombines TRBV13 with TRBJ2-1; no clear D. This CDR3 is built from 11 residues. V lost 3 bases and J lost 8, with 5 bases in between. CDR1 is PRHDT, CDR2 FYEKMQ, per germline (reference sequence). CDR3 coding DNA: TGTGCCAGCAGCTTTAGCCATGAGCAGTTCTTC. Amino acids: CASSFSHEQFF.

J is TRBJ1-2 and V is TRBV6-5; D gene unclear. Germline V gene lookup returns CDR1 MNHEY and CDR2 SVGAGI. The CDR3 covers 15 residues. The V and J ends lost 0 bases and 6 bases respectively, with 14 bases between them. The CDR3 loop is CASSYSTLGGNGYTF. In nucleotides, the CDR3 is TGTGCCAGCAGTTACTCGACTTTGGGAGGGAATGGCTACACCTTC.

The chain carries TRBV29-1 and TRBJ2-7; 9 bases match TRBD2. The length of the CDR3 is 15 residues. Germline V CDR1 and CDR2: SQVTM, ANQGSEA. The CDR3 DNA follows: TGCAGTACCGGGACTAGCTCGGAGGATGGATACGAGCAGTACTTC. Its translation: CSTGTSSEDGYEQYF.

The chain links TRBV15 to TRBJ2-1; possibly TRBD2 for D (5 bases). CDR3 length: 15 amino acids. Trimming stripped 0 bases from V and 2 bases from J, with 8 bases between. In germline, CDR1 is LNHNV, CDR2 YYDKDF (reference sequence). The CDR3 spells CATSRDYGTYNEQFF. DNA for the CDR3: TGTGCCACCAGCAGAGATTACGGGACCTACAATGAGCAGTTCTTC.

The chain joins TRBV18 to TRBJ2-2, with D unresolved. Trimming took off 3 bases at V and 8 bases at J, with 4 bases between the two ends. Looked up from germline, CDR1 is KGHSH and CDR2 is LQKENI. The CDR3 is made up of 11 amino acids. The CDR3 sequence: CASSPTGELFF. In DNA form, the CDR3 reads TGTGCCAGCTCACCTACTGGGGAGCTGTTTTTT.

This rearrangement joins TRBV21-1 to TRBJ2-7; the DNA was not used to check the table's D call, TRBD2. TRBV21-1 is a recognized pseudogene. The CDR3 sequence is 15 residues long. CDR3 protein: CASSKGEDLLDEQYF. The CDR3, as DNA: TGTGCCAGCAGCAAAGGGGAGGATCTCCTAGACGAGCAGTACTTC.

The rearrangement uses TRBV30 and TRBJ1-6; a possible D gene is TRBD1 (6 bases). Germline-derived CDR1 and CDR2 are GTSNPN and SVGIG (reference sequence). With 3 bases removed from V and 10 bases from J, the gap between germline ends came to 7 bases. CDR3 length: 11 amino acids. The CDR3, as DNA: TGTGCCTGGAGCAGGGGATCACCCCTCCACTTT. As protein: CAWSRGSPLHF.

J is TRBJ2-5 and V is TRBV7-9; D possibly corresponds to TRBD2 (6 bases). CDR1 and CDR2 (germline): SEHNR, FQNEAQ (reference sequence). This CDR3 is 14 amino acids long. V was clipped by 5 bases and J by 3 bases, with 13 bases between them. The CDR3 protein is CASSPVTGEETQYF. CDR3 bases: TGTGCCAGCAGCCCCGTCACGGGGGAAGAGACCCAGTACTTC.

This chain connects TRBV4-3 to TRBJ2-5; the D is unclear. The CDR3 spans 16 residues. Trimming took off 0 bases at V and 1 base at J, with 12 bases between the two ends. CDR1 and CDR2 (germline): LGHNA, YSLEER. CDR3: CASSQDRVAFQETQYF. The CDR3 DNA reads TGCGCCAGCAGCCAAGATCGGGTCGCGTTCCAAGAGACCCAGTACTTC.

CDR3 residues: CASSQNTGQGWYEQYF. CDR3 in DNA: TGTGCCAGCAGCCAAAATACCGGACAGGGTTGGTACGAGCAGTACTTC. This chain connects TRBV7-8 to TRBJ2-7; 8 bases agree with TRBD1. J was trimmed by 4 bases and V by 5 bases; bases with no gene match: 13. Germline CDR1 reads SGHVS; CDR2 reads FQNEAQ. The CDR3 length is 16 residues.

The sample holds a few counts of this clone. The CDR3 sequence is CASSSRQTQSTIYF. The CDR3 nucleotides read TGTGCCAGCAGCTCTCGACAGACCCAATCAACCATATATTTT. The chain combines TRBV5-6 with TRBJ1-3; TRBD1 might be the D (5 bases). V dropped 3 bases and J dropped 10 bases, with 17 bases sitting between them. Looked up from germline, CDR1 is SGHDT and CDR2 is YYEEEE. The CDR3 is 14 amino acids. Full variable domain (missing parts from reference TRBV5-6 and TRBJ1-3): DAGVTQSPTHLIKTRGQQVTLRCSPKSGHDTVSWYQQALGQGPQFIFQYYEEEERQRGNFPDRFSGHQFPNYSSELNVNALLLGDSALYLCASSSRQTQSTIYFGEGSWLTVV.

V is TRBV28 and J is TRBJ1-2, with TRBD1 matching 8 bases. The germline CDR1 and CDR2 sequences are MDHEN and SYDVKM. The J segment lost 4 bases and the V segment lost 7 bases, leaving 5 bases of the junction unmatched. This CDR3 has 13 residues. CDR3 in DNA: TGTGCCAGCATCACCAGGGGGCTCTATGGCTACACCTTC. It codes for CASITRGLYGYTF.

This clone was found a few times. This sequence joins TRBV28 and TRBJ1-4; D gene ambiguous. The V end lost 6 bases, the J end lost 5 bases, and 4 bases lay between the germline ends. CDR1 is MDHEN and CDR2 is SYDVKM in the germline V gene. The CDR3 consists of 11 residues. This CDR3 is CASRRNEKLFF. The CDR3, as DNA: TGTGCCAGCAGACGGAATGAAAAACTGTTTTTT.

The chain combines TRBV5-6 with TRBJ1-2, with 8 bases aligning to TRBD1. The length of the CDR3 is 15 residues. Germline CDR1 is SGHDT and CDR2 is YYEEEE. V shed 5 bases and J 7 bases; nucleotides not matched to a gene: 13. CDR3 sequence reads: CASRYKLTGVVGYTF. In DNA, the CDR3 is TGTGCCAGCAGATACAAATTGACAGGGGTGGTTGGCTACACCTTC.

V gene TRBV7-6 combines with J gene TRBJ2-2; 9 bases agree with TRBD1. Trimming cost V 3 bases and J 1 base; bases outside gene matches: 12. The germline V gene encodes CDR1 SGHVS and CDR2 FNYEAQ. The CDR3 consists of 19 residues. CDR3 region: CASSLKHFWGQGNTGELFF. The DNA for the CDR3 is TGTGCCAGCAGCTTGAAGCACTTTTGGGGACAGGGGAACACCGGGGAGCTGTTTTTT.

The chain carries TRBV30 and TRBJ1-1; D gene ambiguous. CDR3 length: 12 residues. V was cut by 7 bases and J by 2 bases, with 11 bases left in between. In germline, CDR1 is GTSNPN, CDR2 SVGIG (reference sequence). Written as DNA, the CDR3 is TGTGCCTTAGAAACGGGAAACACTGAAGCTTTCTTT. It is translated as CALETGNTEAFF.